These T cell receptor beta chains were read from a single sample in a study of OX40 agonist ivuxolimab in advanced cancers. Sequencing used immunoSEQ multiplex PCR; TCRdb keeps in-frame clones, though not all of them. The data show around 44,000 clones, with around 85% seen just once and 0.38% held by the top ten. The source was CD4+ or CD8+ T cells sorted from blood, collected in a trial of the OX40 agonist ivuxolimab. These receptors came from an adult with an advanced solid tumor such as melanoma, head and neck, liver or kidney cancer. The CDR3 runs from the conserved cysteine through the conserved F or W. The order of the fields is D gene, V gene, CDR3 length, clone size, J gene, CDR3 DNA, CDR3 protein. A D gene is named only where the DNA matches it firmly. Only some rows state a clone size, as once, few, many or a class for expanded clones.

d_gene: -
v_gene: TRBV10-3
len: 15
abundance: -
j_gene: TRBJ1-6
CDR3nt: TGTGCCATCAGCGACCGCAACTCCTATAATTCACCCCTCCACTTT
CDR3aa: CAISDRNSYNSPLHF

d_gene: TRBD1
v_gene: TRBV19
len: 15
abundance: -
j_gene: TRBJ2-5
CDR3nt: TGTGCCAGTAGTTCCAGCAGGGGGCGAGGGGAGACCCAGTACTTC
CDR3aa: CASSSSRGRGETQYF

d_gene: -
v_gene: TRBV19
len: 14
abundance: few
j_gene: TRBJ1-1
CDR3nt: TGTGCCAGTAGTATAGTAGACAGCAACACTGAAGCTTTCTTT
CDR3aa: CASSIVDSNTEAFF

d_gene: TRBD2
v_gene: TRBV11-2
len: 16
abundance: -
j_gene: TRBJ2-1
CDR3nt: TGTGCCAGCAGCCCACCCTCTAGCGGGGCATACAATGAGCAGTTCTTC
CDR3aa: CASSPPSSGAYNEQFF

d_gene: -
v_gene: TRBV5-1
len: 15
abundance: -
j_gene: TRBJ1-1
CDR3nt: TGCGCCAGCAGCTTTGGCACGGGGTGGCTTCCTGAAGCTTTCTTT
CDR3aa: CASSFGTGWLPEAFF

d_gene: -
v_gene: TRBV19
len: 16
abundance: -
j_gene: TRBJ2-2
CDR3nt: TGTGCCAGTAGTGGACTGACAGGCGGGAACACCGGGGAGCTGTTTTTT
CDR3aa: CASSGLTGGNTGELFF

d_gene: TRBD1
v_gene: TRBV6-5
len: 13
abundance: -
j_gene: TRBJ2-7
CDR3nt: TGTGCCAGCACCAACGGACAGGGTTACGAGCAGTACTTC
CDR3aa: CASTNGQGYEQYF

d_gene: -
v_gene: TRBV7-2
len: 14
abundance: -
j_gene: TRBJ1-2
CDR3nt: TGTGCCAGCAGCTTAGGGCTCCATAACTATGGCTACACCTTC
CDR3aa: CASSLGLHNYGYTF

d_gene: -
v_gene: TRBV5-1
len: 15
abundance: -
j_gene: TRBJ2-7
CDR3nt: TGCGCCAGCAGCTTGGACAACAGGGTTTTCTACGAGCAGTACTTC
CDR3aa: CASSLDNRVFYEQYF

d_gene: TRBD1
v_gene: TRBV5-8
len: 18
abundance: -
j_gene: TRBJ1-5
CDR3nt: TGTGCCAGCAGCCCGACTTCGGGACAGGGGAATAGCAATCAGCCCCAGCATTTT
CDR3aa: CASSPTSGQGNSNQPQHF

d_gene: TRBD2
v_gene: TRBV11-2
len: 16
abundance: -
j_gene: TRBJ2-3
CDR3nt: TGTGCCAGCAGCACTCGGACTAGCGCTAGCACAGATACGCAGTATTTT
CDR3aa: CASSTRTSASTDTQYF

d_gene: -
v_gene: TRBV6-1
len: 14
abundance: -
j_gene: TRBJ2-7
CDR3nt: TGTGCCAGCAGTGAAGGGGACGGAACCTACGAGCAGTACTTC
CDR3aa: CASSEGDGTYEQYF

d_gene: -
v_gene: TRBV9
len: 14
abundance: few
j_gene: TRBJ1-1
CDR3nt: TGTGCCAGCAGCGTAGATGGCCAGAACACTGAAGCTTTCTTT
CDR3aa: CASSVDGQNTEAFF

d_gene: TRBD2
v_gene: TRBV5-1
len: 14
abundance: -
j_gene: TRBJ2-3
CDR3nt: TGCGCCAGCAGCTACGGACTAGCTGCAGATACGCAGTATTTT
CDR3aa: CASSYGLAADTQYF

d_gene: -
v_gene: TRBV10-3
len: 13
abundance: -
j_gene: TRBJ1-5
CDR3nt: TGTGCCGCCAGGGCAGGGGTCGAGCAGCCCCAGCATTTT
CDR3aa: CAARAGVEQPQHF

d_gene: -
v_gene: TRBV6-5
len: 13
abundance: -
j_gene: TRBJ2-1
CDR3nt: TGTGCCAGCAACGGGGGGCCTTACAATGAGCAGTTCTTC
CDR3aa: CASNGGPYNEQFF

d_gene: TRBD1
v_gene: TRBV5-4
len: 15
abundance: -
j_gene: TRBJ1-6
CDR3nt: TGTGCCAGCAGCTCTCTCGACAGGGACAATTCACCCCTCCACTTT
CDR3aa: CASSSLDRDNSPLHF

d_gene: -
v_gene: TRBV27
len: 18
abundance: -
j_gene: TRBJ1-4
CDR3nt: TGTGCCAGCACCGTGCTCCTAAAACTTAGTCCAACTAATGAAAAACTGTTTTTT
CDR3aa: CASTVLLKLSPTNEKLFF

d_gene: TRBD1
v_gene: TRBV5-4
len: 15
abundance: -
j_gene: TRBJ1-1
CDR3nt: TGTGCCAGCAGCCCCGCAGGGGGCCGGAACACTGAAGCTTTCTTT
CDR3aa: CASSPAGGRNTEAFF

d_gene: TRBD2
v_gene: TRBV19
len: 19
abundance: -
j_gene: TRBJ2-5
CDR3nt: TGTGCCAGTAGTATAGGGACTAGCGGGGGGAAACCCTTCCAAGAGACCCAGTACTTC
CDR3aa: CASSIGTSGGKPFQETQYF

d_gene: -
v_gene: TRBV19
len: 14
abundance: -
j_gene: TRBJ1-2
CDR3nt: TGTGCCAGTAGTATAGGTCCCTACTCGGGAGGCTACACCTTC
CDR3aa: CASSIGPYSGGYTF

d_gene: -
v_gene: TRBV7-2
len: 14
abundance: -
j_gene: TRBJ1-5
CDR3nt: TGTGCCAGCAGCTTTGCAGGGAGCAATCAGCCCCAGCATTTT
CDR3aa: CASSFAGSNQPQHF

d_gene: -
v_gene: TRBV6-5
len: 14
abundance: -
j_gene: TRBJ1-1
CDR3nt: TGTGCCAGCAGCCAATGGGGGGGAAACACTGAAGCTTTCTTT
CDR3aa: CASSQWGGNTEAFF

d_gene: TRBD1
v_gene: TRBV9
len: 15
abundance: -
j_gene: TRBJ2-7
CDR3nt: TGTGCCAGCAGCCTCTCTCCGGGACAGTCCTACGAGCAGTACTTC
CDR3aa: CASSLSPGQSYEQYF

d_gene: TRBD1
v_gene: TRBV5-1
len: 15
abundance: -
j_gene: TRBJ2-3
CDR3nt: TGCGCCAGCAGCTTGGGGGGACAGATGACAGATACGCAGTATTTT
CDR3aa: CASSLGGQMTDTQYF

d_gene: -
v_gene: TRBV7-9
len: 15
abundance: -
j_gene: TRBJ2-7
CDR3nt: TGTGCCAGCAGCCCTAAACAGGGCCTTCGCTACGAGCAGTACTTC
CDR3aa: CASSPKQGLRYEQYF

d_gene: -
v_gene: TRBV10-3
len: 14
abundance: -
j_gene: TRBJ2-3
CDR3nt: TGTGCCATCACTAATAGGGACGTAGGAGATACGCAGTATTTT
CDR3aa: CAITNRDVGDTQYF

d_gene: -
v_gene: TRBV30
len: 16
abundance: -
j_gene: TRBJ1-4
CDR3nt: TGTGCCGGAAACTTGGCCTGGGACTCAACTAATGAAAAACTGTTTTTT
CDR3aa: CAGNLAWDSTNEKLFF

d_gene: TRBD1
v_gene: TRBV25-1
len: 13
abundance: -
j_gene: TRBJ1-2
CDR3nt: TGTGCCAGCAGTGAACAGGGGGGGCATGGCTACACCTTC
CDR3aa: CASSEQGGHGYTF

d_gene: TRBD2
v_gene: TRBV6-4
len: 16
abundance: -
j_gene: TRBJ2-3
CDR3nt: TGTGCCAGCAGTCCCGGGACTAGCGGGAGTGGAGATACGCAGTATTTT
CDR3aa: CASSPGTSGSGDTQYF

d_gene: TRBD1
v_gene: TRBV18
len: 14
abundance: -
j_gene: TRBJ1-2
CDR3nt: TGTGCCAGCTCCCCCGGACAGGGCGTTGGAGGCTACACCTTC
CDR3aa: CASSPGQGVGGYTF

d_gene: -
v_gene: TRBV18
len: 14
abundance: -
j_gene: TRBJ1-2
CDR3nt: TGTGCCAGCTCAATCGAGGGGACCCTAATTGGCTACACCTTC
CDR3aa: CASSIEGTLIGYTF

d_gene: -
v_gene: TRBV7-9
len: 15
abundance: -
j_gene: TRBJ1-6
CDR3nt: TGTGCCAGCAGCCCCGGAGGCTCCTATAATTCACCCCTCCACTTT
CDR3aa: CASSPGGSYNSPLHF

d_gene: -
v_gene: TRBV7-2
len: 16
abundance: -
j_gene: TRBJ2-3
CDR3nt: TGTGCCAGCAGCTTAGTATTTCGGGGGGCCGGAGATACGCAGTATTTT
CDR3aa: CASSLVFRGAGDTQYF

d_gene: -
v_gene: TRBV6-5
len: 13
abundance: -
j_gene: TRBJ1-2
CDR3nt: TGTGCCAGCAGGACCCCGGGGGCCTATGGCTACACCTTC
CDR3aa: CASRTPGAYGYTF

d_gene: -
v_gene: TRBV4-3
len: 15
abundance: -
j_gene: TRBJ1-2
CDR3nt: TGCGCCAGCAGCCAAGGAACGGGGGGCGCCTATGGCTACACCTTC
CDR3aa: CASSQGTGGAYGYTF

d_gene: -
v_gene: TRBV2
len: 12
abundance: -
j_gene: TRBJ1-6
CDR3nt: TGTGCCAGCAGCCTTCAGAATTCACCCCTCCACTTT
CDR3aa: CASSLQNSPLHF

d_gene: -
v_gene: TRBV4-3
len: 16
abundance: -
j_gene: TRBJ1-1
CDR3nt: TGCGCCAGCAGCCAAGGTTTACAGTTCGGGAACACTGAAGCTTTCTTT
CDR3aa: CASSQGLQFGNTEAFF

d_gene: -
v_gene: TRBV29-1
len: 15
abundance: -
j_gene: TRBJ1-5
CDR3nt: TGCAGCGTTACGGACGGATTCTTGGGCAATCAGCCCCAGCATTTT
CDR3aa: CSVTDGFLGNQPQHF

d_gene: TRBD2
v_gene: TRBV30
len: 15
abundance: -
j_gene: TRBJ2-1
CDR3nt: TGTGCCTGGCGGATAAGCGGGGGGCCCTACAATGAGCAGTTCTTC
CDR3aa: CAWRISGGPYNEQFF

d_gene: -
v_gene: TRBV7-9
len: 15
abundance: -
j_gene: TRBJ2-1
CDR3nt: TGTGCCAGCAGCTTGTCCTACTTCTCCTACAATGAGCAGTTCTTC
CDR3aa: CASSLSYFSYNEQFF

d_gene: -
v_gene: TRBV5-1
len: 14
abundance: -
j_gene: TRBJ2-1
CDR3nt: TGCGCCAGCAGCGCGGGCCCCATGGTGAATGAGCAGTTCTTC
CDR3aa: CASSAGPMVNEQFF

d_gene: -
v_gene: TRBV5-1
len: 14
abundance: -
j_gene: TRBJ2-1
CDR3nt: TGCGCCAGCAGCTTGGGTCAGGTCTACAATGAGCAGTTCTTC
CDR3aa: CASSLGQVYNEQFF